The TCR beta chain described here comes from a study of T cell responses to AZD1222 COVID-19 vaccine. Study-wide findings and caveats: Among the donors, most were white British and more were female, and clonal diversity was possibly underestimated.

The data were produced by immunoSEQ multiplex PCR, yet TCRdb's version contains in-frame clones alone and is incomplete. In the table there are tens of thousands of clones, approximately 92% of which are singletons. Concerning this clone itself: The antigen is not known.

Germline V gene lookup returns CDR1 SEHNR and CDR2 FQNEAQ (reference sequence). Trimming took 6 bases from V and 6 from J, leaving 20 bases between them. The CDR3 is 15 residues long. This chain links TRBV7-9 with TRBJ1-2; D unresolved. The source is an adult who received the AZD1222 COVID-19 vaccine. The source was peripheral blood, collected 28 days after the second AZD1222 dose. CDR3 sequence (DNA): TGTGCCAGCAGTTCCTACAATTCCGAGCTTGATGGCTACACCTTC. Its protein product is CASSSYNSELDGYTF.